The 20 T cell receptor beta chains presented below share a single source sample, sequenced in a study of blood T cells in healthy people across ages. A sample-barcoded 5' primer and a J-beta primer mix were used in a second PCR of roughly 7 to 12 cycles. From the 5' RACE reads, TCRdb called clonotypes with MiXCR, one entry per CDR3 protein. The data contain some 1.7 million distinct CDR3 sequences, 28% of them singletons. Sequenced sample: blood. The receptors stem from a woman aged 25 to 39 in good health.

This clonotype was counted a few times. The chain links TRBV3-1 to TRBJ1-4, with D perhaps TRBD1 (5 bases). From germline, CDR1 is LGHDT and CDR2 YNNKEL (reference sequence). The V gene lost 5 bases and the J gene lost 4 bases, with 14 bases spanning the gap. The CDR3 runs 15 residues. The CDR3 bases are TGTGCCAGCAGCTACAGACAGACGAGTAATGAAAAACTGTTTTTT. Its translation is CASSYRQTSNEKLFF.

This clonotype has more than one count but fewer than ten. The rearrangement uses TRBV14 and TRBJ2-7, with D hard to call. Trimming stripped 4 bases from V and 9 bases from J, with 16 bases between. CDR1 is SGHDN, CDR2 FVKESK, per germline. This CDR3 is 13 amino acids long. CDR3 in amino acids: CASSRCLDCGQYF. The CDR3 nucleotides read TGTGCCAGCAGCCGTTGCTTAGATTGTGGGCAGTACTTC.

Points on this clonotype: With a much larger clone just one base away, this may be a read error. In DNA, the CDR3 is TGTGCCGGCAGCTTAGGACAGCCCAATCAGCCCCAGCATTTT. It codes for CAGSLGQPNQPQHF. J is TRBJ1-5 and V is TRBV7-9; D might be TRBD1 (6 bases). The CDR3 spans 14 residues. Per the germline V gene, CDR1 is SEHNR and CDR2 is FQNEAQ (reference sequence).

This clonotype was detected many times. The rearrangement uses TRBV12-3 or TRBV12-4 and TRBJ1-2, with TRBD1 as a possible D gene (5 bases). V lost 6 bases, J lost 7 bases, and 12 bases lay in between. The CDR3 is made up of 12 amino acids. CDR3 DNA: TGTGCCAGCAGCCCATCGGGGACTGGCTACACCTTC. The encoded protein is CASSPSGTGYTF.

The J gene is TRBJ1-2, the V gene TRBV21-1; the D segment call TRBD1 is taken from the table without a DNA check. TRBV21-1 is a known pseudogene. The CDR3 loop spans 20 amino acids. The CDR3 sequence is CASSKARQGANRWFNYGYTF. The CDR3 coding sequence is TGTGCCAGCAGCAAAGCCCGACAGGGGGCTAATCGGTGGTTTAACTATGGCTACACCTTC.

The J gene is TRBJ2-3, the V gene TRBV20-1; perhaps D is TRBD1 or TRBD2 (5 bases each). The length of the CDR3 is 15 residues. Germline assignment: CDR1 DFQATT and CDR2 SNEGSKA (reference sequence). V was trimmed by 3 bases and J by 7 bases, leaving 20 bases between them. The CDR3 DNA reads as TGCAGTGCTAGTGAACCGGGACCCCTAGAGAATACGCAGTATTTT. This gives the protein CSASEPGPLENTQYF.

The count of this clonotype is one. A much more abundant neighbour one base away suggests this may be a read error. The V gene is TRBV12-3 or TRBV12-4, the J gene TRBJ1-5; TRBD1 might be the D (5 bases). The V end lost 2 bases, the J end lost 5 bases, and 10 bases lay between the germline ends. There are 14 residues in the CDR3. CDR3 DNA sequence: TGTGCCAGCAGTTTAATGCAGGGCCATCAGCCCCAGCATTTT. Its protein product is CASSLMQGHQPQHF.

V and J are TRBV10-3 and TRBJ2-3; 15 bases fit TRBD2. The CDR3 has 14 residues. The trim removed 10 bases at V and 4 bases at J, leaving 3 bases unmatched. Germline V CDR1 and CDR2: ENHRY, SYGVKD. This CDR3 is CATGLAGGPDTQYF. The CDR3 coding sequence is TGTGCCACCGGACTAGCGGGAGGGCCAGATACGCAGTATTTT.

This clonotype appeared a few times. This chain joins TRBV4-2 and TRBJ1-2, with D uncertain. Per germline, CDR1 LGHNA and CDR2 YNFKEQ. V was clipped by 0 bases and J by 8 bases, with 16 bases between them. The CDR3 sequence is 15 residues long. CDR3 in amino acids: CASSQDVNRSPGYTF. Written as DNA, the CDR3 is TGTGCCAGCAGCCAAGATGTTAATCGCAGCCCGGGCTACACCTTC.

In this sample, this clonotype turned up many times. At one end, the junction sequence differs from germline, possibly due to a read error. The chain recombines TRBV5-1 with TRBJ1-1; the D gene is possibly TRBD1 (5 bases). This CDR3 has 13 amino acids. Germline CDR1 and CDR2: SGHRS and YFSETQ. DNA for the CDR3: TGTGCCAGCAGTCGACAGCTGAACACTGAAGCTTTCTTT. This codes for CASSRQLNTEAFF.

V is TRBV28 and J is TRBJ1-2, with TRBD1 as a possible D gene (6 bases). V shed 2 bases and J shed 8 bases, with 27 bases lying between them. Looked up from germline, CDR1 is MDHEN and CDR2 is SYDVKM. This CDR3 has 18 residues. The DNA for the CDR3 is TGTGCCAGCAGTTTAGTGGGTCGATTCCGGGGACAATACCGGGGCTACACCTTC. Translating it yields CASSLVGRFRGQYRGYTF.

A single count supports this clonotype. A much bigger clone sits one base away, suggesting this may be a read error. The genes are TRBV5-5 and TRBJ2-4; tentatively, D is TRBD2 (5 bases). Judging by the DNA end, TRBJ2-7 fits better; the J call may be wrong. CDR1 is SGHKS, CDR2 YYEKEE, per germline (reference sequence). This CDR3 has 15 residues. CDR3 sequence reads: CACSPGVAPNYEQYF. In DNA, the CDR3 is TGTGCCTGCAGCCCCGGGGTAGCCCCAAACTACGAGCAGTACTTC.

This clonotype was seen ten or more times. The chain uses TRBV6-2 or TRBV6-3 and TRBJ2-1, with D uncertain. Germline assignment: CDR1 MNHEY and CDR2 SVGEGT. V lost 2 bases to trimming and J lost 3 bases, with 5 bases between them. This CDR3 spans 13 amino acids. The CDR3 loop reads CASSYRDYNEQFF. CDR3 coding DNA: TGTGCCAGCAGTTACCGCGACTACAATGAGCAGTTCTTC.

This clonotype turned up a few times. CDR3 sequence reads: CASSLIDRRGNQPQHF. The CDR3 nucleotides read TGTGCCAGCAGCCTGATAGACAGACGCGGCAATCAGCCCCAGCATTTT. This chain joins TRBV7-9 and TRBJ1-5, with D possibly matching TRBD1 (5 bases). V lost 5 bases, J lost 2 bases, and 16 bases lay in between. Germline V lookup: CDR1 SEHNR, CDR2 FQNEAQ (reference sequence). The CDR3 sequence is 16 residues long.

The rearrangement links TRBV29-1 to TRBJ2-2; tentative D call: TRBD2 (5 bases). The CDR3 spans 12 residues. Germline CDR1 SQVTM, CDR2 ANQGSEA. Trimming removed 7 bases at V and 7 bases at J, with 13 bases between. CDR3 nucleotides: TGCAGCGCAGGACTGGTTGTCGGGGAGCTGTTTTTT. It encodes CSAGLVVGELFF.

In this sample, this clonotype turned up many times. The rearrangement joins TRBV10-3 to TRBJ2-1; TRBD2 matches at 7 bases. Germline V gene lookup returns CDR1 ENHRY and CDR2 SYGVKD. The CDR3 consists of 12 residues. V was clipped by 10 bases and J by 6 bases; unmatched bases: 6. CDR3: CATSRLANEQFF. The CDR3, as DNA: TGTGCCACCTCAAGACTAGCCAATGAGCAGTTCTTC.

This clonotype has a handful of counts. CDR3 residues: CASSPSLGFDYTF. For the CDR3, the DNA is TGTGCCAGCAGCCCATCACTAGGGTTTGACTACACCTTC. The gene calls are TRBV7-9 and TRBJ1-2; D remains unclear. The V gene lost 5 bases and the J gene lost 10 bases, with 17 bases spanning the gap. CDR3 length equals 13 residues. Germline V gene data show CDR1 as SEHNR and CDR2 as FQNEAQ (reference sequence).

In the case of this clonotype: With a much larger clone just one base away, this may be a read error. This rearrangement joins TRBV4-2 to TRBJ2-1; 8 bases match TRBD1. The CDR3 is made up of 15 amino acids. Germline loops: CDR1 LGHNA, CDR2 YNFKEQ. The V gene end was trimmed by 0 bases and the J gene end by 10 bases; junction bases not matched to a gene: 8. This chain's CDR3 is CASSQEPGQAEEQFF. The CDR3 nucleotides are TGTGCCAGCAGCCAAGAACCGGGACAGGCAGAAGAGCAGTTCTTC.

In the case of this clonotype: A much larger clonotype is one base distant, so this may be a read error. The chain uses TRBV12-3 or TRBV12-4 and TRBJ1-2; D call uncertain. V was cut by 5 bases and J by 0 bases, with 13 bases left in between. This CDR3 has 15 amino acids. DNA for the CDR3: TGTGCCAGCAGTCAGGCTTCGCCCTCTAACTATGGCTACACCTTC. This encodes CASSQASPSNYGYTF.

This clonotype appeared once. This sequence joins TRBV14 and TRBJ2-1, with 9 bases that match TRBD1. CDR1 is SGHDN, CDR2 FVKESK, per germline. J gave up 3 bases and V 4 bases, and 7 bases lay outside the gene matches. The CDR3 totals 16 residues. The CDR3 DNA follows: TGTGCCAGCAGCCGAAGGGACAGGGTTGGCTACAATGAGCAGTTCTTC. Residues: CASSRRDRVGYNEQFF.